This record looks at one TCR beta chain sequence and its context. The source of the sample is a study of blood T cell repertoires in COVID-19. About the study: Acute-phase and convalescent COVID-19 samples originated in the United States, Italy and Spain. From T cells, B-cell-depleted T cells, or PBMCs came the material, which was cDNA or gDNA.

Original methodology: The authors estimated nucleated cell counts from reference gene primer amplification. Measured with immunoSEQ multiplex PCR; TCRdb has only the in-frame clones, and not every one. V and J calls and clone size are as listed in that table; D and trimming were resolved from the DNA. This sample has 95,000 to 100,000 clones, with roughly 92% found just once. Germline V gives CDR1 SGHKS, CDR2 YYEKEE (reference sequence). V was clipped by 2 bases and J by 3 bases; unmatched bases: 5. The CDR3 has 15 residues. This chain uses TRBV5-5 with TRBJ2-1, with 7 bases that match TRBD1. Input material: peripheral blood. This clonotype was obtained from a man aged 45-60 years with active COVID-19. For the CDR3, the DNA is TGTGCCAGCAGCTTTTACAGGGGAGACTACAATGAGCAGTTCTTC. This encodes CASSFYRGDYNEQFF.